The 6 T cell receptor beta chains in this list originate from one sample, sequenced in a study of shared clonotypes between healthy human individuals. Measured with immunoSEQ multiplex PCR; TCRdb has only the in-frame clones, and not every one. The sample has about 690,000 clones, 90% seen once. What was sequenced was memory CD8+ T cells from PBMCs. Subset here: CD45RO+ cells pooled with CCR7-negative TemRA cells. These receptors originate from a man between 18 and 29 years old in good health. Some clones in this sample may be carry-over from other donors' samples.

The rearrangement joins TRBV2 to TRBJ1-2; no firm D call. Deletions cut 10 bases from V and 4 bases from J, with 25 bases between. The germline CDR1 and CDR2 sequences are SNHLY and FYNNEI. The CDR3 sequence is 16 residues long. The CDR3 sequence: CAIYPPRTGLPYGYTF. DNA of the CDR3: TGTGCCATCTACCCTCCCCGGACGGGCCTCCCCTATGGCTACACCTTC.

This clone was picked up a small number of times. The chain has TRBV27 and TRBJ1-5, with 7 positions matching TRBD1. CDR1 is MNHEY and CDR2 is SMNVEV in the germline V gene (reference sequence). V dropped 2 bases and J dropped 9; count of bases not matched to a gene: 7. CDR3 length equals 14 residues. The CDR3 DNA reads as TGTGCCAGCAGTTTAGGACAGGAGGCCGGGCCCCAGCATTTT. The encoded protein is CASSLGQEAGPQHF.

The chain uses TRBV4-3 and TRBJ1-1, with TRBD1 as a possible D gene (5 bases). This CDR3 comprises 18 residues. V was shortened by 2 bases and J by 3 bases, with 22 bases between the two germline ends. Germline lookup yields CDR1 LGHNA and CDR2 YSLEER. The DNA of the CDR3 is TGCGCCAGCAGCCAATTGGGGGGGTATCAAATCCGGGACACTGAAGCTTTCTTT. Translation gives CASSQLGGYQIRDTEAFF.

The rearrangement joins TRBV19 to TRBJ1-1, with 9 bases fitting TRBD1. The germline CDR1 and CDR2 sequences are LNHDA and SQIVND (reference sequence). The CDR3 totals 13 residues. Trimming removed 5 bases from V and 4 bases from J; junction bases left unmatched: 2. The CDR3 is CASSDRGVTEAFF. CDR3 coding DNA: TGTGCCAGTAGTGACAGGGGGGTCACTGAAGCTTTCTTT. Looking up the rest from reference TRBV19 and TRBJ1-1 gives the full variable domain: DGGITQSPKYLFRKEGQNVTLSCEQNLNHDAMYWYRQDPGQGLRLIYYSQIVNDFQKGDIAEGYSVSREKKESFPLTVTSAQKNPTAFYLCASSDRGVTEAFFGQGTRLTVV.

This chain connects TRBV23-1 to TRBJ1-2; D possibly corresponds to TRBD1 (5 bases). TRBV23-1 carries the ORF label, with uncertain function. With 0 bases removed from V and 4 bases from J, the gap between germline ends came to 18 bases. This CDR3 region has 17 residues. CDR3 region: CASSQSGRDNHCYGYTF. CDR3 sequence (DNA): TGCGCCAGCAGTCAATCGGGGCGAGACAACCACTGCTATGGCTACACCTTC.

The chain recombines TRBV27 with TRBJ2-7; D possibly matches TRBD1 or TRBD2 (5 bases each). Germline CDR1 reads MNHEY; CDR2 reads SMNVEV (reference sequence). Between the trimmed V and J ends, which lost 10 bases and 4 bases, there was a span of 17 bases. There are 13 residues in the CDR3. CDR3 nucleotide sequence: TGTGCCACTCAACCAAGGGACGGGTACGAGCAGTACTTC. Protein product: CATQPRDGYEQYF.